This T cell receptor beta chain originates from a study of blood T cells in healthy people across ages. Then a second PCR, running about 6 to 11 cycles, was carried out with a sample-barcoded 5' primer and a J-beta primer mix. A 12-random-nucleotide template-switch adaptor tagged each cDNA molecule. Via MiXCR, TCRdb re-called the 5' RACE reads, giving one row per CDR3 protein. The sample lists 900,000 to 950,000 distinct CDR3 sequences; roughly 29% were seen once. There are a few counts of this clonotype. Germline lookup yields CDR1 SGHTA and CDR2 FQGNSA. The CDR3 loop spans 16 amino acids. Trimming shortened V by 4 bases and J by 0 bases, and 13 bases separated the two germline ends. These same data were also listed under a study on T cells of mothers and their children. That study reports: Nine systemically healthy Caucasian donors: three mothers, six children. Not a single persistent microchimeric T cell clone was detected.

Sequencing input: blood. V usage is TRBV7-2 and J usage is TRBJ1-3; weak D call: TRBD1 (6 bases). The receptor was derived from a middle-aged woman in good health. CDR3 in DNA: TGTGCCAGCAGCTCAGGACAGACCCTCTCTGGAAACACCATATATTTT. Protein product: CASSSGQTLSGNTIYF.